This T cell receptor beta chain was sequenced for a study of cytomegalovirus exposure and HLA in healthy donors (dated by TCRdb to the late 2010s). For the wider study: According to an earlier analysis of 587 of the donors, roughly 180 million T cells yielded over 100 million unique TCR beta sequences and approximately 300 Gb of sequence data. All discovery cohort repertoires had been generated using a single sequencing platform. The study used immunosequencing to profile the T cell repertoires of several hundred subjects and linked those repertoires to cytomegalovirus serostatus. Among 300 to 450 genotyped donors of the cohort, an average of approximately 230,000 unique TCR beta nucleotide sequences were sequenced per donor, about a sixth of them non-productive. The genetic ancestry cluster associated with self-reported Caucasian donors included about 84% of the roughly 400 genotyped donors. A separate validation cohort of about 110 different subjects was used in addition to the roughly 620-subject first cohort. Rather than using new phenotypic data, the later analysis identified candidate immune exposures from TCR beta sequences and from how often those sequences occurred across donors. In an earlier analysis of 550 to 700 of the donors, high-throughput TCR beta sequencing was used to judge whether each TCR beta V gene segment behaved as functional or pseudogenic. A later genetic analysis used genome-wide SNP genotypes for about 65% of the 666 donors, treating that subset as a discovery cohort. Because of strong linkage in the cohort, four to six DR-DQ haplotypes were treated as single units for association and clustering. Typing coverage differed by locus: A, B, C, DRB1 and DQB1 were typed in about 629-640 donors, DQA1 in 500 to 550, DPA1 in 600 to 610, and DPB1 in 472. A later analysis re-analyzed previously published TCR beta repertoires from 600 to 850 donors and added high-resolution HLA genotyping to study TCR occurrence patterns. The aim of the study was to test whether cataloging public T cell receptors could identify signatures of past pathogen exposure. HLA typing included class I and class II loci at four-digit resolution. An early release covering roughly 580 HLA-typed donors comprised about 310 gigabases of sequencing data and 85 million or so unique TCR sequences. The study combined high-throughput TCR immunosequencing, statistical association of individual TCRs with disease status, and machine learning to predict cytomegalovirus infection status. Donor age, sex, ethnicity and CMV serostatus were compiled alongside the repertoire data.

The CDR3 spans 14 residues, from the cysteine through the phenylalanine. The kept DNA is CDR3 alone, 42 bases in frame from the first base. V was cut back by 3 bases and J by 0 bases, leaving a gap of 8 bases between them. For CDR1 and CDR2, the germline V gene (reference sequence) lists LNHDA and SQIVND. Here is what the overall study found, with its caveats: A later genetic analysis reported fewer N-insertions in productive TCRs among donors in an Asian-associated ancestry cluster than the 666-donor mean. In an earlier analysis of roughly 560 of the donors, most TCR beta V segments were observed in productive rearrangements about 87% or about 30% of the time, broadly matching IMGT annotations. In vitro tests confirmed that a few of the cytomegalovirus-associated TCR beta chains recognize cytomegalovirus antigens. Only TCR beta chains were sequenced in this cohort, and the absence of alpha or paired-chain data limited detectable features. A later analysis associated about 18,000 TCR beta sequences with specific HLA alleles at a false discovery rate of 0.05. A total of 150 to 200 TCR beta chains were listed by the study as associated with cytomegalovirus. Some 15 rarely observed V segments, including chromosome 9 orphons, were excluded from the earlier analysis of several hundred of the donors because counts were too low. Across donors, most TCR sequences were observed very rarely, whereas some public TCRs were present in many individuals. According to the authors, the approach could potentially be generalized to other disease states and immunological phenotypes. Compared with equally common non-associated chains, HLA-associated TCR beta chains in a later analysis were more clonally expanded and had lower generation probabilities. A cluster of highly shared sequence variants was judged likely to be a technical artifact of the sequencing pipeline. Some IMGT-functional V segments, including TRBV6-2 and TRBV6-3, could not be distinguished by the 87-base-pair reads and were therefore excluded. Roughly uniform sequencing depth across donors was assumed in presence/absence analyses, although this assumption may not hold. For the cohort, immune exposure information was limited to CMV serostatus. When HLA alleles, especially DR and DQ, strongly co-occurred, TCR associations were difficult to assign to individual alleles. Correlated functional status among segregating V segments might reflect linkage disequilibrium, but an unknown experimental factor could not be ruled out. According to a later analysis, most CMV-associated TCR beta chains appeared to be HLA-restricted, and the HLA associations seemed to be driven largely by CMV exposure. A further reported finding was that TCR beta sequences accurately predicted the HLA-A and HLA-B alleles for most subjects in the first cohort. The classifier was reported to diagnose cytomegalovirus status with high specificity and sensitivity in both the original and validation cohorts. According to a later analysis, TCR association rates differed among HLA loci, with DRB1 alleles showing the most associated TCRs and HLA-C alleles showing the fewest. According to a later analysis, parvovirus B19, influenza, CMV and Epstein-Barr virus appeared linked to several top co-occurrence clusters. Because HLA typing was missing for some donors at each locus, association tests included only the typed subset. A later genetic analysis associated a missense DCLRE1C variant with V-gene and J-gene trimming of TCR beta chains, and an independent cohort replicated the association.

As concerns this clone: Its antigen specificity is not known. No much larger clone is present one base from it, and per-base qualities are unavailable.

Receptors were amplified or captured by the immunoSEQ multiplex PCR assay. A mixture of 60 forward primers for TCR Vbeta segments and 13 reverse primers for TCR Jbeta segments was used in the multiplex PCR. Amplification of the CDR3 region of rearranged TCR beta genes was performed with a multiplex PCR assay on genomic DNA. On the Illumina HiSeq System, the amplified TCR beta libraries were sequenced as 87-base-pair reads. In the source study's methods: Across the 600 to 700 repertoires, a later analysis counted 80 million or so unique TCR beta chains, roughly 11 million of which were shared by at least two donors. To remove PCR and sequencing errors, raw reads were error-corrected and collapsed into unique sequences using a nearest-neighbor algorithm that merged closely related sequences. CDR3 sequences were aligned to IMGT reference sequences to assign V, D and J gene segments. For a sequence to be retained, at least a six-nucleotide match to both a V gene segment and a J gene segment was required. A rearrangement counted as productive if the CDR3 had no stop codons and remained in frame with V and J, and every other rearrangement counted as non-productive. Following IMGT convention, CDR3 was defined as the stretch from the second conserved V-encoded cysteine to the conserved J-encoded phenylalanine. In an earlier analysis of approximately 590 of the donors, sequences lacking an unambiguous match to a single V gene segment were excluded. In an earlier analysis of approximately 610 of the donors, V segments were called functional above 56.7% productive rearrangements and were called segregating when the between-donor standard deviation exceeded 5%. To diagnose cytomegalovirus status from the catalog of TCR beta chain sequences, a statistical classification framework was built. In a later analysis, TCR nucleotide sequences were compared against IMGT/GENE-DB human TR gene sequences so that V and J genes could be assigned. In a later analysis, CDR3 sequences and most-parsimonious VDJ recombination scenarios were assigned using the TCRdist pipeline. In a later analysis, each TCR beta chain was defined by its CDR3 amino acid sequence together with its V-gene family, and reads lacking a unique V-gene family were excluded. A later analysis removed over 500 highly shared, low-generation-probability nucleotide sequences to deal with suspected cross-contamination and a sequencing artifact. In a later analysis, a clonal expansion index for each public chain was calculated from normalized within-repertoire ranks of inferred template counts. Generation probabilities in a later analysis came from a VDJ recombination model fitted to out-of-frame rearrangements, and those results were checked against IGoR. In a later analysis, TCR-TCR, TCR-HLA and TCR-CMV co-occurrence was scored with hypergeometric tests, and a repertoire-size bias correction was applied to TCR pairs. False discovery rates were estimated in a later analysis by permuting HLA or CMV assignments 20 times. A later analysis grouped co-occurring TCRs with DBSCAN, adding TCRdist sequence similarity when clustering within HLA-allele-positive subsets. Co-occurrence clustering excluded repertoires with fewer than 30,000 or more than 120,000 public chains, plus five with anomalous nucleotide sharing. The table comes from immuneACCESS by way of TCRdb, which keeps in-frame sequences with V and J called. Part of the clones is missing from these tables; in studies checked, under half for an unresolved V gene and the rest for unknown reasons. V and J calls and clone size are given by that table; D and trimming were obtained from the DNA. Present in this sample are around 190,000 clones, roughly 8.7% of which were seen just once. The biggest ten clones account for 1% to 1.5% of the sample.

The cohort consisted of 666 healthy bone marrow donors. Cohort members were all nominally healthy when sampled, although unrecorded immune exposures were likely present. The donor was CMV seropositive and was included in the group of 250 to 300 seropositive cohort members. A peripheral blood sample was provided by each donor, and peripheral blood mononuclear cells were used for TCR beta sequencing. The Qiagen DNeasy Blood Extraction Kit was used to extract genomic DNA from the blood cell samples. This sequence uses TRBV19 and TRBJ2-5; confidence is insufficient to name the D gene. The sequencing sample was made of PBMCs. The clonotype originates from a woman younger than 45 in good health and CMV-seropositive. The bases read TGTGCCAGTAGTATGGATGGAGACCAAGAGACCCAGTACTTC. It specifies CASSMDGDQETQYF.